Given below is one TCR beta chain in context. Germline V gene lookup returns CDR1 SGHRS and CDR2 YFSETQ. The junction had 5 bases not matched to a gene; V was cut back by 4 bases and J by 0 bases. This CDR3 spans 17 amino acids. Repertoires were generated with immunoSEQ multiplex PCR, while TCRdb's copy carries only in-frame clones and drops some. The table has 200,000 to 250,000 clones, 70% to 90% seen once. The data were obtained in a study of blood T cell repertoires in COVID-19. The rearrangement uses TRBV5-1 and TRBJ2-3; 13 nucleotides align to TRBD2. The sequencing sample was made of PBMCs or T cells enriched from blood (not recorded which). This sequence was found in a man between 45 and 60 years old who had been exposed to COVID-19. The CDR3 DNA reads TGCGCCAGCAGCCCTGGGACTAGCGGGGTTAGCACAGATACGCAGTATTTT. It encodes CASSPGTSGVSTDTQYF.